The 2 T cell receptor beta chains in this list originate from one sample, sequenced in a study of response to subunit inactivated influenza vaccine. A single record per CDR3 protein comes from TCRdb applying MiXCR to the RT-PCR reads. The repertoire includes 500,000 to 600,000 distinct CDR3 sequences, 12% of them detected once, and more than 8.5% sits in the top ten. The specimen was PBMCs from blood, collected on the day of vaccination. These TCRs come from a man aged 45 to 65 who received an inactivated influenza vaccine.

This chain joins TRBV7-6 and TRBJ1-1, with a possible D match to TRBD1 (6 bases). The CDR3 covers 14 residues. V was pared by 5 bases and J by 0 bases, with 10 bases between. From germline, CDR1 is SGHVS and CDR2 FNYEAQ. The CDR3, as DNA: TGTGCCAGCAGCACCGGGACAATGAACACTGAAGCTTTCTTT. Its translation is CASSTGTMNTEAFF.

The chain couples TRBV12-3 or TRBV12-4 to TRBJ1-4; 7 nucleotides line up with TRBD1. The ends lost 5 bases at V and 8 bases at J; junction bases unmatched: 8. The CDR3 is 14 amino acids. In DNA form, the CDR3 reads TGTGCCAGCAGTGATTCAGGGGGATGGGAAAAACTGTTTTTT. Translated, it gives CASSDSGGWEKLFF.